Listed below are T cell receptor beta chains from one sample, sequenced in a study of cytomegalovirus exposure and HLA in healthy donors. Here immunoSEQ multiplex PCR was the method, and the copy in TCRdb shows in-frame clones only, minus some. The sample includes 200,000 to 250,000 clones, roughly three quarters seen only once; the top ten take 1.5% to 2%. Sample: PBMCs. The receptors derive from a man aged 50 or older in good health and CMV-seronegative. Both conserved end residues are part of each CDR3. D genes are given only for firm matches. The listing skips clone size in some rows; elsewhere it reads once, few, many or a size class.

D gene: TRBD2
clone size: NA
J gene: TRBJ2-5
V gene: TRBV27
CDR3 DNA: TGTGCCAGCAGTTCCCGACTAGCGGGAGGGCCAGAGACCCAGTACTTC
CDR3 protein: CASSSRLAGGPETQYF

D gene: NA
clone size: NA
J gene: TRBJ2-1
V gene: TRBV5-1
CDR3 DNA: TGCGCCAGCAGCCTCGGGGGACTGAACAATGAGCAGTTCTTC
CDR3 protein: CASSLGGLNNEQFF

D gene: TRBD1
clone size: NA
J gene: TRBJ1-2
V gene: TRBV5-5
CDR3 DNA: TGTGCCAGCAGCTTACTTACAGGGGGCGACTATGGCTACACCTTC
CDR3 protein: CASSLLTGGDYGYTF

D gene: TRBD1
clone size: NA
J gene: TRBJ2-7
V gene: TRBV2
CDR3 DNA: TGTGCCAGCAGTGTGGGGACAGGGGGCAACGAGCAGTACTTC
CDR3 protein: CASSVGTGGNEQYF

D gene: NA
clone size: NA
J gene: TRBJ1-1
V gene: TRBV29-1
CDR3 DNA: TGCAGCGTGGAACCCCGAGGGCTAATGAACACTGAAGCTTTCTTT
CDR3 protein: CSVEPRGLMNTEAFF

D gene: NA
clone size: NA
J gene: TRBJ1-5
V gene: TRBV19
CDR3 DNA: TGTGCCACCACGTGGGGGGACCATAGCAATCAGCCCCAGCATTTT
CDR3 protein: CATTWGDHSNQPQHF

D gene: NA
clone size: NA
J gene: TRBJ1-4
V gene: TRBV5-1
CDR3 DNA: TGCGCCAGCGCGGTGGACTCCAGGAATGAAAAACTGTTTTTT
CDR3 protein: CASAVDSRNEKLFF

D gene: NA
clone size: once
J gene: TRBJ1-1
V gene: TRBV6-1
CDR3 DNA: TGTGCCAGTGAATCTCGGGGGGTCACTGAAGCTTTCTTT
CDR3 protein: CASESRGVTEAFF

D gene: NA
clone size: NA
J gene: TRBJ2-5
V gene: TRBV2
CDR3 DNA: TGTGCCAGCAGCGAACTGACTGGAAGCCAAGAGACCCAGTACTTC
CDR3 protein: CASSELTGSQETQYF

D gene: TRBD2
clone size: NA
J gene: TRBJ2-1
V gene: TRBV11-2
CDR3 DNA: TGTGCCAGCAGGCCGGGGGGGTCCTACAATGAGCAGTTCTTC
CDR3 protein: CASRPGGSYNEQFF

D gene: NA
clone size: NA
J gene: TRBJ1-2
V gene: TRBV9
CDR3 DNA: TGTGCCAGCAGCGTTCGAGGGGGGGATGGCTACACCTTC
CDR3 protein: CASSVRGGDGYTF

D gene: TRBD1
clone size: NA
J gene: TRBJ2-7
V gene: TRBV19
CDR3 DNA: TGTGCCAGTAGTAAAGCCGGACAGGGGAGCGACGAGCAGTACTTC
CDR3 protein: CASSKAGQGSDEQYF

D gene: TRBD1
clone size: NA
J gene: TRBJ2-7
V gene: TRBV6-4
CDR3 DNA: TGTGCCAGCAGTGACCAACAGGGGTCTATTGTGCAGTACTTC
CDR3 protein: CASSDQQGSIVQYF

D gene: TRBD2
clone size: NA
J gene: TRBJ2-2
V gene: TRBV30
CDR3 DNA: TGTGCCTGGAGTCGGGAGGGCCGTACCGGGGAGCTGTTTTTT
CDR3 protein: CAWSREGRTGELFF